What follows are 27 T cell receptor beta chains derived from one specimen sequenced in a study of Ad26.COV2.S vaccination and SARS-CoV-2 variants. Only in-frame clones appear in the TCRdb table, and some are missing; sequencing was by immunoSEQ multiplex PCR. The repertoire has 300,000 to 350,000 clones, 85% to 90% of them found once; the top ten carry approximately 5.8%. Treatment: 15 to 20 received Ad26.COV2.S at low or high dose, single or two shots; several received placebo; per-sample allocation not given. Day 63 after the first vaccine or placebo injection was the time point for sampling. The sequencing here drew on peripheral blood, taken in a trial of Ad26.COV2.S vaccine versus placebo. Every receptor here comes from a person aged 18-60 years who received the Ad26.COV2.S COVID-19 vaccine or a placebo.

The chain uses TRBV7-2 and TRBJ1-1; D uncertain. In germline, CDR1 is SGHTA, CDR2 FQGNSA. The CDR3 contains 15 residues. V lost 3 bases, J lost 1 base, and 12 bases lay in between. The CDR3 region is CASSLVRNKNTEAFF. As DNA, the CDR3 is TGTGCCAGCAGCTTGGTAAGAAATAAGAACACTGAAGCTTTCTTT.

The V gene is TRBV18, the J gene TRBJ1-1, with TRBD1 as a possible D gene (5 bases). The CDR3 is 14 residues long. Germline-derived CDR1 and CDR2 are KGHSH and LQKENI. V was pared by 9 bases and J by 2 bases, with 16 bases between. The chain's CDR3 is CASTQGLGNTEAFF. The CDR3 DNA sequence: TGTGCCAGTACCCAGGGTCTTGGAAACACTGAAGCTTTCTTT.

The chain recombines TRBV25-1 with TRBJ1-2; D is perhaps TRBD1 (5 bases). Germline assignment: CDR1 MGHDK and CDR2 SYGVNS. V dropped 1 base and J dropped 4 bases, with 16 bases sitting between them. The CDR3 contains 16 residues. The CDR3 reads CASSELVVGEGYGYTF. The CDR3 DNA is TGTGCCAGCAGTGAATTAGTCGTGGGGGAAGGCTATGGCTACACCTTC.

This sequence joins TRBV5-4 and TRBJ2-5, with D tentatively TRBD1 (6 bases). The CDR3 spans 15 residues. The V and J ends lost 4 bases and 1 base respectively, with 14 bases between them. The V gene's germline CDR1 is SGHNT and CDR2 YYREEE (reference sequence). In DNA, the CDR3 is TGTGCCAGCAGCCTGAACGGACAGCCCCAAGAGACCCAGTACTTC. This codes for CASSLNGQPQETQYF.

This chain connects TRBV12-3 or TRBV12-4 to TRBJ2-2; D perhaps matches TRBD1 (7 bases). Trimming cost V 5 bases and J 7 bases, with 8 bases left between them. This CDR3 has 12 amino acids. In nucleotides, the CDR3 is TGTGCCAGCAGTCAGGGGGGCGGGGAGCTGTTTTTT. Amino acids: CASSQGGGELFF.

This chain connects TRBV4-1 to TRBJ1-2; 7 nucleotides line up with TRBD1. The CDR3 runs to 15 residues. The germline V gene encodes CDR1 MGHRA and CDR2 YSYEKL. V gave up 1 base and J gave up 0 bases; unmatched junction bases: 2. The CDR3 coding sequence is TGCGCCAGCAGCCAAGCTGGGACAGCTAACTATGGCTACACCTTC. Translation: CASSQAGTANYGYTF.

The chain employs TRBV4-1 and TRBJ2-1; possible D gene TRBD1, 6 bases. CDR3 length: 13 amino acids. Germline assignment: CDR1 MGHRA and CDR2 YSYEKL. Trimming stripped 5 bases from V and 8 bases from J, with 13 bases between. The CDR3 loop is CASSNDRPHEQFF. In DNA, the CDR3 is TGCGCCAGCAGCAACGACAGGCCCCATGAGCAGTTCTTC.

This rearrangement joins TRBV27 to TRBJ2-3; 14 nucleotides agree with TRBD2. The CDR3 is 18 amino acids. V was clipped by 6 bases and J by 7 bases; unmatched bases: 15. From germline, CDR1 is MNHEY and CDR2 SMNVEV (reference sequence). This CDR3 is CASRFSSHGTSGSYTQYF. The CDR3 region has the DNA TGTGCCAGCAGATTTTCCTCCCACGGGACTAGCGGGAGTTATACGCAGTATTTT.

This sequence joins TRBV5-4 and TRBJ2-2; 11 bases agree with TRBD2. Germline trimming cut 4 bases from V and 9 bases from J; bases unmatched to any gene: 17. CDR3 length: 18 amino acids. Germline CDR1 reads SGHNT; CDR2 reads YYREEE (reference sequence). CDR3 nucleotide sequence: TGTGCCAGCAGCCCCGGGTTAGCGGGGGGGCGGAGGCGCCGGGAGCTGTTTTTT. Protein product: CASSPGLAGGRRRRELFF. Full variable domain (missing parts from reference TRBV5-4 and TRBJ2-2): ETGVTQSPTHLIKTRGQQVTLRCSSQSGHNTVSWYQQALGQGPQFIFQYYREEENGRGNFPPRFSGLQFPNYSSELNVNALELDDSALYLCASSPGLAGGRRRRELFFGEGSRLTVL.

The rearrangement joins TRBV12-3 or TRBV12-4 to TRBJ2-6; no clear D gene. Deletions cut 7 bases from V and 2 bases from J, with 6 bases between. The CDR3 length is 13 residues. The CDR3 nucleotides are TGTGCCAGCATCCGCCCTGGGGCCAACGTCCTGACTTTC. Translated: CASIRPGANVLTF.

The rearrangement links TRBV29-1 to TRBJ1-4; no reliable D call. V was cut by 6 bases and J by 8 bases, with 7 bases left in between. The CDR3 is 10 amino acids. The germline CDR1 and CDR2 sequences are SQVTM and ANQGSEA. This CDR3 is CSVAGEKLFF. In DNA form, the CDR3 reads TGCAGCGTCGCTGGAGAAAAACTGTTTTTT.

The chain combines TRBV4-1 with TRBJ1-2; D is unresolved. Germline assignment: CDR1 MGHRA and CDR2 YSYEKL. The CDR3 length is 15 residues. V lost 0 bases, J lost 4 bases, and 12 bases lay in between. CDR3 amino acids: CASSQEGESGYGYTF. The DNA of the CDR3 is TGCGCCAGCAGCCAAGAAGGAGAATCGGGCTATGGCTACACCTTC.

The chain combines TRBV6-6 with TRBJ2-3, with a tentative D call TRBD2 (6 bases). With 4 bases removed from V and 0 bases from J, the gap between germline ends came to 11 bases. Germline CDR1 is MNHNY and CDR2 is SVGAGI (reference sequence). The CDR3 is 15 residues long. This CDR3 reads CASSFTGTSTDTQYF. As DNA, the CDR3 is TGTGCCAGCAGTTTTACGGGGACTAGCACAGATACGCAGTATTTT.

The chain has TRBV19 and TRBJ2-1, with TRBD1 identical over 8 bases. This CDR3 spans 15 amino acids. CDR1 LNHDA and CDR2 SQIVND come from the germline V gene (reference sequence). J gave up 7 bases and V 5 bases, and 10 bases lay outside the gene matches. The CDR3 reads CASSPLRTGQNEQFF. DNA for the CDR3: TGTGCCAGTAGTCCCCTCCGGACAGGGCAAAATGAGCAGTTCTTC.

V gene TRBV5-6 combines with J gene TRBJ2-5; D call uncertain. Looked up from germline, CDR1 is SGHDT and CDR2 is YYEEEE. CDR3 length equals 15 residues. V was cut by 0 bases and J by 4 bases, with 13 bases left in between. CDR3 in amino acids: CASSLGGLRRETQYF. CDR3 DNA sequence: TGTGCCAGCAGCTTGGGAGGCCTGCGACGAGAGACCCAGTACTTC. Combining the CDR3 with reference TRBV5-6 and TRBJ2-5 gives the whole variable domain DAGVTQSPTHLIKTRGQQVTLRCSPKSGHDTVSWYQQALGQGPQFIFQYYEEEERQRGNFPDRFSGHQFPNYSSELNVNALLLGDSALYLCASSLGGLRRETQYFGPGTRLLVL.

The chain joins TRBV12-3 or TRBV12-4 to TRBJ2-3; 8 bases are a match to TRBD2. This CDR3 contains 13 residues. The V segment lost 6 bases and the J segment 6 bases; nucleotides outside the gene matches: 5. The CDR3 sequence is CASSKQRGDTQYF. CDR3 nucleotides: TGTGCCAGCAGCAAACAGCGGGGGGATACGCAGTATTTT.

This chain joins TRBV6-5 and TRBJ2-7; D is undetermined. V lost 2 bases and J 2 bases, leaving 13 bases between the germline ends. In germline, CDR1 is MNHEY, CDR2 SVGAGI. This CDR3 spans 15 amino acids. The CDR3 DNA sequence: TGTGCCAGCAGTTACGAGTACGGGTACACCTACGAGCAGTACTTC. Residues: CASSYEYGYTYEQYF.

This chain connects TRBV6-4 to TRBJ1-2; no definite D call. This CDR3 region has 13 residues. CDR1 MRHNA and CDR2 SNTAGT come from the germline V gene. The germline V and J ends were trimmed by 2 bases and 2 bases, with 6 bases remaining between them. The CDR3 is CASSDNGNYGYTF. The CDR3 DNA reads as TGTGCCAGCAGTGACAACGGGAACTATGGCTACACCTTC.

V and J are TRBV18 and TRBJ1-2; 11 bases map to TRBD1. V was clipped by 1 base and J by 4 bases; unmatched bases: 2. Germline assignment: CDR1 KGHSH and CDR2 LQKENI. The length of the CDR3 is 15 residues. Here the CDR3 reads CASSPRDRGSYGYTF. CDR3 sequence (DNA): TGTGCCAGCTCACCACGGGACAGGGGGTCCTATGGCTACACCTTC. The whole variable domain, remainder taken from reference TRBV18 and TRBJ1-2, is NAGVMQNPRHLVRRRGQEARLRCSPMKGHSHVYWYRQLPEEGLKFMVYLQKENIIDESGMPKERFSAEFPKEGPSILRIQQVVRGDSAAYFCASSPRDRGSYGYTFGSGTRLTVV.

V is TRBV5-5 and J is TRBJ2-1; no clear D gene. The CDR3 runs 15 residues. Germline lookup yields CDR1 SGHKS and CDR2 YYEKEE (reference sequence). V was cut by 1 base and J by 0 bases, with 8 bases left in between. CDR3 in DNA: TGTGCCAGCAGCTTGTCCGGAACCTCCTACAATGAGCAGTTCTTC. This gives the protein CASSLSGTSYNEQFF.

This rearrangement joins TRBV7-2 to TRBJ2-7, with a weak D call TRBD2 (7 bases). V gave up 8 bases and J gave up 0 bases, with 17 bases separating them. CDR3 length: 15 amino acids. Per germline, CDR1 SGHTA and CDR2 FQGNSA. The CDR3 reads CASAGRGRNSYEQYF. The CDR3 DNA follows: TGTGCCAGCGCCGGGCGGGGGCGTAACTCCTACGAGCAGTACTTC.

The chain links TRBV15 to TRBJ1-1; D may be TRBD1 (5 bases). Germline V gives CDR1 LNHNV, CDR2 YYDKDF (reference sequence). This CDR3 spans 15 amino acids. V was pared by 4 bases and J by 0 bases, with 12 bases between. CDR3 sequence: CATSTNPGLNTEAFF. The CDR3 DNA sequence: TGTGCCACCAGCACTAACCCAGGGTTGAACACTGAAGCTTTCTTT.

This clone appeared a few times. The rearrangement uses TRBV6-5 and TRBJ1-5; no reliable D call. In germline, CDR1 is MNHEY, CDR2 SVGAGI. V gave up 2 bases and J gave up 7 bases, with 9 bases separating them. The CDR3 has 13 amino acids. The CDR3, as DNA: TGTGCCAGCAGTTACGGGTCGGGGCAGCCCCAGCATTTT. Translating it yields CASSYGSGQPQHF.

CDR3 nucleotide sequence: TGTGCCAGCAGTGAGCGGGGGGCCTCTGGCAAAAACATTCAGTACTTC. Translating it yields CASSERGASGKNIQYF. This chain connects TRBV2 to TRBJ2-4; 8 bases agree with TRBD2. Germline CDR1 is SNHLY and CDR2 is FYNNEI. The CDR3 consists of 16 residues. V was pared by 3 bases and J by 3 bases, with 7 bases of the junction left unmatched.

The chain recombines TRBV7-6 with TRBJ2-7; 8 bases align to TRBD1. CDR1 and CDR2 from the germline V gene are SGHVS and FNYEAQ. The CDR3 sequence is 14 residues long. With 4 bases clipped from V and 4 bases from J, the junction kept 6 bases outside the gene matches. CDR3 DNA: TGTGCCAGCAGCTCAGGGGGCCCCCGTTACGAGCAGTACTTC. Amino acid sequence: CASSSGGPRYEQYF.

This chain connects TRBV5-1 to TRBJ1-4, with 8 bases matching TRBD1. Germline V gene data show CDR1 as SGHRS and CDR2 as YFSETQ. The CDR3 length is 15 residues. The ends lost 4 bases at V and 8 bases at J; junction bases unmatched: 10. CDR3 sequence reads: CASSQSGQGGEKLFF. The CDR3 nucleotides read TGCGCCAGCAGCCAGTCCGGACAGGGCGGGGAAAAACTGTTTTTT.

This clone has more than one count but fewer than ten. J is TRBJ2-3 and V is TRBV7-8, with 9 bases that match TRBD2. Germline values: CDR1 SGHVS, CDR2 FQNEAQ. V lost 6 bases to trimming and J lost 4 bases; unmatched junction nucleotides: 11. The CDR3 is made up of 16 amino acids. CDR3: CASRVAVRLAADTQYF. CDR3 nucleotide sequence: TGTGCCAGCAGGGTGGCGGTTAGACTAGCGGCAGATACGCAGTATTTT.